The clone carrying this TCR beta chain was detected many times. The antigen is not known. For the second PCR, which ran for roughly 7 to 11 cycles, a sample-barcoded 5' primer and a J-beta primer mix were used. One entry per CDR3 protein, called by TCRdb with MiXCR from the 5' RACE reads. The sample shows more than 1.4 million distinct CDR3 sequences, approximately 38% of them seen only once. These data belong to a study of blood T cells in healthy people across ages. Study-wide results and limits: The fall in TCR beta diversity per million T cells was roughly linear with age. CMV status of donors was unknown, possibly confounding expanded clonotype changes. TCR beta diversity correlated strongly with naive T cell percentage.

In each sample, at least 6.5 million PBMCs were isolated. Specimen: blood. This TCR was recovered from a woman under 30 in good health.

The CDR3: CAITSGGTYEQYF. In nucleotides, the CDR3 is TGTGCCATTACTAGCGGGGGGACCTACGAGCAGTACTTC. V usage is TRBV10-3 and J usage is TRBJ2-7; 12 bases match TRBD2. This CDR3 spans 13 amino acids. After removal of 9 bases from V and 2 bases from J, the junction contained 2 bases not matched to a gene. The germline gives CDR1 ENHRY, CDR2 SYGVKD.